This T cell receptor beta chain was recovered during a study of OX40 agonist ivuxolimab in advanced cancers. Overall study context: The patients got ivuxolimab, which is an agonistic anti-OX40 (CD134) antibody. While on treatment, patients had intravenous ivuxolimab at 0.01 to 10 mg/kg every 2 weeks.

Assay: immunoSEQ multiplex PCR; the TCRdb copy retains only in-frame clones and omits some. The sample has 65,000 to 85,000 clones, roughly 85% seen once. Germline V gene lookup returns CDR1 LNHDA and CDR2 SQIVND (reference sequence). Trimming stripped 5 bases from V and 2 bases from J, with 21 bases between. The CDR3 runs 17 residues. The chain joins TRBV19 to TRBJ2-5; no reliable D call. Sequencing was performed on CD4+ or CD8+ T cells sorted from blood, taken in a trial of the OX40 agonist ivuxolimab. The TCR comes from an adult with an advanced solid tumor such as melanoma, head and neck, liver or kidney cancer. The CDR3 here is CASSPVTVAPRQETQYF. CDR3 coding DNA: TGTGCCAGTAGTCCCGTTACCGTAGCCCCGAGACAAGAGACCCAGTACTTC.